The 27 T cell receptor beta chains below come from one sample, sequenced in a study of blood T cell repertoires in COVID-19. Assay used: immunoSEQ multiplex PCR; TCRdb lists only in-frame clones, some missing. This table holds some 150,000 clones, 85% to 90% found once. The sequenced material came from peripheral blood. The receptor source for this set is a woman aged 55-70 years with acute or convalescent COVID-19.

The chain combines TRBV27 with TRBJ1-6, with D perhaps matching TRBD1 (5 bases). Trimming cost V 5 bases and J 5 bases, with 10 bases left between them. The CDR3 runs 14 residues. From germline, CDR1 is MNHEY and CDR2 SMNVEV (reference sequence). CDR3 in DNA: TGTGCCAGCAGTATCCGACAGCATAATTCACCCCTCCACTTT. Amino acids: CASSIRQHNSPLHF.

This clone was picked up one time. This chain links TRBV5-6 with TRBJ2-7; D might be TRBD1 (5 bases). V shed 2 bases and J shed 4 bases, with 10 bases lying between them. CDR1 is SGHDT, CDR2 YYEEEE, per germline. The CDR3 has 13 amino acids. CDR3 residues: CASSFGRVYEQYF. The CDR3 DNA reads TGTGCCAGCAGCTTTGGCAGGGTATACGAGCAGTACTTC.

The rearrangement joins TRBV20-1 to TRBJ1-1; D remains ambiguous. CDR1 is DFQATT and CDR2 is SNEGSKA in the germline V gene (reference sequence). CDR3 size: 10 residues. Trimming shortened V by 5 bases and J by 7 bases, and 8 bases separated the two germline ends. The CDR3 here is CSARLDEAFF. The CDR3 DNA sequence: TGCAGTGCTCGCCTAGATGAAGCTTTCTTT.

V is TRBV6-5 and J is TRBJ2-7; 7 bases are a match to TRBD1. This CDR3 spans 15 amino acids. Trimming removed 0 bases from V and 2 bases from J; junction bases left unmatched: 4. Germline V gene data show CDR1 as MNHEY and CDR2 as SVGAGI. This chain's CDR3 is CASSYSRDRAYEQYF. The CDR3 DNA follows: TGTGCCAGCAGTTACTCAAGGGACAGAGCCTACGAGCAGTACTTC.

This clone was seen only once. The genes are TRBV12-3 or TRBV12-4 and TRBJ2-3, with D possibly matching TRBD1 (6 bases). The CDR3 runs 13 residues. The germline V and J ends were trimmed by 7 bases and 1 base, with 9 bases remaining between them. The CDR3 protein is CASTRTGTDTQYF. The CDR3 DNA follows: TGTGCCAGCACTCGGACAGGCACAGATACGCAGTATTTT.

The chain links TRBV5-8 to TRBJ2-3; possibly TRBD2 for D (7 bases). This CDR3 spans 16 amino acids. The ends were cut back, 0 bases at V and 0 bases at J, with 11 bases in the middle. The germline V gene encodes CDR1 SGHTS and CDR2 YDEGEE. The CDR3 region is CASSLGGGPSTDTQYF. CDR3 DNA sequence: TGTGCCAGCAGCTTGGGGGGGGGCCCTAGCACAGATACGCAGTATTTT.

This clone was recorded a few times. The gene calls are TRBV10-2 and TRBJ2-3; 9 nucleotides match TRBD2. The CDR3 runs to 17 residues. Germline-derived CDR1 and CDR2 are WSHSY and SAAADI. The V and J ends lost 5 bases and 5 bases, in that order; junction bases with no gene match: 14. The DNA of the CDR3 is TGCGCCAGCAGTTACCCCCGGAGCGGGGGGATGAAAGATACGCAGTATTTT. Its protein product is CASSYPRSGGMKDTQYF.

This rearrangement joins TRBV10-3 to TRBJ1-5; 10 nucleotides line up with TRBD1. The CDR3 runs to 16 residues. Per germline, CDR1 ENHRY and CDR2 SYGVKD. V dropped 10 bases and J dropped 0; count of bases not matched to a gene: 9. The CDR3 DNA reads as TGTGCCAGCGGATGGACAGGGGGGAATAGCAATCAGCCCCAGCATTTT. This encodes CASGWTGGNSNQPQHF.

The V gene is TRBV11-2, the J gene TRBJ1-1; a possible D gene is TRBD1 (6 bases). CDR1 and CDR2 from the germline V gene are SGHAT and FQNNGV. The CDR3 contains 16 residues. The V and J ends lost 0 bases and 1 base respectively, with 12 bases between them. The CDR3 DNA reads TGTGCCAGCAGCTTAGATCATCAGGGGCGGAACACTGAAGCTTTCTTT. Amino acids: CASSLDHQGRNTEAFF. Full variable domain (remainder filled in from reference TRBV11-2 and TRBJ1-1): EAGVAQSPRYKIIEKRQSVAFWCNPISGHATLYWYQQILGQGPKLLIQFQNNGVVDDSQLPKDRFSAERLKGVDSTLKIQPAKLEDSAVYLCASSLDHQGRNTEAFFGQGTRLTVV.

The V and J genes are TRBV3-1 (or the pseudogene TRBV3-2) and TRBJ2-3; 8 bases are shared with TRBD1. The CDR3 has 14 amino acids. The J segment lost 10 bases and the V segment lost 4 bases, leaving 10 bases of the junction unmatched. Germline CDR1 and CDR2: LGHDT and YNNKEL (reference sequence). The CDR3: CASSRPGQVVSQYF. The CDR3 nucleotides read TGTGCCAGCAGCCGTCCGGGACAGGTTGTTTCGCAGTATTTT.

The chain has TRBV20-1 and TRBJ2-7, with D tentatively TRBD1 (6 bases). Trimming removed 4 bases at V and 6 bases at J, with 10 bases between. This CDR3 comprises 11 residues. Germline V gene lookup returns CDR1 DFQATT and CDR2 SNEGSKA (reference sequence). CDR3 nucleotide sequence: TGCAGTGCTATCCGGGACATCGAGCAGTACTTC. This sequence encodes CSAIRDIEQYF.

Written as DNA, the CDR3 is TGCGCCAGCAGCCAAGACGGGACAGGGGATGAAAAACTGTTTTTT. Translating it yields CASSQDGTGDEKLFF. V is TRBV4-1 and J is TRBJ1-4; 10 nucleotides agree with TRBD1. Looked up from germline, CDR1 is MGHRA and CDR2 is YSYEKL. V was pared by 0 bases and J by 6 bases, with 1 base of the junction left unmatched. CDR3 length: 15 amino acids.

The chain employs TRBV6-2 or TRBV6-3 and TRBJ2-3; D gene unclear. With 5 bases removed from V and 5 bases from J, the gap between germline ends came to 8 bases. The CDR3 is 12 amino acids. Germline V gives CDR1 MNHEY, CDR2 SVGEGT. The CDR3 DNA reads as TGTGCCAGCAGTCACACACAAGATACGCAGTATTTT. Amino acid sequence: CASSHTQDTQYF.

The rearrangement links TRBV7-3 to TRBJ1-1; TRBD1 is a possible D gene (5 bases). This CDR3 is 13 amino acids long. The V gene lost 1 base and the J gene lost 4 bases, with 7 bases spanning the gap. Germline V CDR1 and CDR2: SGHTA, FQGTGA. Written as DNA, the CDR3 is TGTGCCAGCAGCTTAAACGGGGGCACTGAAGCTTTCTTT. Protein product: CASSLNGGTEAFF.

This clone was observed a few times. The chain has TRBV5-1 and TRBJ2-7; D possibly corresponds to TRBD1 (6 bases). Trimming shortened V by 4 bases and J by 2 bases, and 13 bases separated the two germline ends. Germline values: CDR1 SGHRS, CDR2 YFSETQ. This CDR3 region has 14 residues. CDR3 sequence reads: CASSTVQGTYEQYF. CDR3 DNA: TGCGCCAGCAGCACCGTACAGGGCACCTACGAGCAGTACTTC. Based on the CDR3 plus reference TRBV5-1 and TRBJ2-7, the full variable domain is KAGVTQTPRYLIKTRGQQVTLSCSPISGHRSVSWYQQTPGQGLQFLFEYFSETQRNKGNFPGRFSGRQFSNSRSEMNVSTLELGDSALYLCASSTVQGTYEQYFGPGTRLTVT.

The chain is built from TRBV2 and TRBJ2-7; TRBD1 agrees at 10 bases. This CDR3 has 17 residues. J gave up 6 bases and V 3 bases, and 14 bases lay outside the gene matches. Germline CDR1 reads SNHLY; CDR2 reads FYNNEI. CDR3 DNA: TGTGCCAGCAGTGACCTTGTGTTGGGGACAGGGGTTTCCGAGCAGTACTTC. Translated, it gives CASSDLVLGTGVSEQYF. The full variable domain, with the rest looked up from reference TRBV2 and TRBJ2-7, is EPEVTQTPSHQVTQMGQEVILRCVPISNHLYFYWYRQILGQKVEFLVSFYNNEISEKSEIFDDQFSVERPDGSNFTLKIRSTKLEDSAMYFCASSDLVLGTGVSEQYFGPGTRLTVT.

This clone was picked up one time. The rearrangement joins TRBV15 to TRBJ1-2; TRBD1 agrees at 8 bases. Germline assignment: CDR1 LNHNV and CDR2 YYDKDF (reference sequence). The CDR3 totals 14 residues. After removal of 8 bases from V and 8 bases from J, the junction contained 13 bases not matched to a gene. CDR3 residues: CATARQGSLYGYTF. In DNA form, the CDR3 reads TGTGCCACCGCTAGACAGGGGTCTCTGTACGGCTACACCTTC.

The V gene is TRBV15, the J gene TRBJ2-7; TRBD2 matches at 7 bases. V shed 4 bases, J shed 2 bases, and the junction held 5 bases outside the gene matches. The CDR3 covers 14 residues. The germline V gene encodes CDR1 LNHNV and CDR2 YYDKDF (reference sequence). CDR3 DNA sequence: TGTGCCACCAGCACACCCAGCGGGGCCTACGAGCAGTACTTC. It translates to CATSTPSGAYEQYF.

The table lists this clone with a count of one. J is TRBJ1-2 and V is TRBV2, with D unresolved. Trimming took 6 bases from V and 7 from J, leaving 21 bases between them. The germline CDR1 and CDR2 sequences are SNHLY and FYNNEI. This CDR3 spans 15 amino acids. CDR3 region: CASRSSRQPGFGYTF. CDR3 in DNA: TGTGCCAGCAGAAGTTCGAGGCAGCCTGGTTTTGGCTACACCTTC.

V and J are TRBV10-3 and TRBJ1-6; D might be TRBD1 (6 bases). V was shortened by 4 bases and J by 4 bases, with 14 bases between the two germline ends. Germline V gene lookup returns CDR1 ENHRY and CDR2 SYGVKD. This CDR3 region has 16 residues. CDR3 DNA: TGTGCCATCAGTGGGACAGACCGAAGATATAATTCACCCCTCCACTTT. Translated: CAISGTDRRYNSPLHF.

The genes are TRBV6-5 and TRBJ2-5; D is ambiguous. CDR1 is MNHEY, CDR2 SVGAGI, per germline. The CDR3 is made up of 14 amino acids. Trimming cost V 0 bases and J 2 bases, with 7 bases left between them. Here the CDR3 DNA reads TGTGCCAGCAGTTACTCGCGAGCGCAAGAGACCCAGTACTTC. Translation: CASSYSRAQETQYF.

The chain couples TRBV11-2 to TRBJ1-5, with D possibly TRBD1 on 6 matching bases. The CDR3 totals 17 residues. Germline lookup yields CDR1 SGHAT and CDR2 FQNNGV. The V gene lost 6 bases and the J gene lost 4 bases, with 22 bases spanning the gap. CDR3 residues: CASSSGGFKGVNQPQHF. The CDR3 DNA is TGTGCCAGCAGTAGCGGGGGTTTTAAGGGGGTGAATCAGCCCCAGCATTTT.

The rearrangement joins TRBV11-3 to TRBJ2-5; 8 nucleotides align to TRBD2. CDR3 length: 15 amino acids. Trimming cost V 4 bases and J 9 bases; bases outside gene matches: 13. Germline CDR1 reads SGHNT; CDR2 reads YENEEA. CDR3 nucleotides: TGTGCCAGCAGCTCCGGGTTAGCCGGGGGGGTGTCCCAGTACTTC. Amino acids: CASSSGLAGGVSQYF. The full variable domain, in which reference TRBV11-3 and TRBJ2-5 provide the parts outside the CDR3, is EAGVVQSPRYKIIEKKQPVAFWCNPISGHNTLYWYLQNLGQGPELLIRYENEEAVDDSQLPKDRFSAERLKGVDSTLKIQPAELGDSAVYLCASSSGLAGGVSQYFGPGTRLLVL.

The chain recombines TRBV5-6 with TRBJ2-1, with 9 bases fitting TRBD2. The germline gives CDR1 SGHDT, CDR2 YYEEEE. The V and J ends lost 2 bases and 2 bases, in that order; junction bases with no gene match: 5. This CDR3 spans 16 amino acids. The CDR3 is CASSLRGTSPYNEQFF. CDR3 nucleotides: TGTGCCAGCAGCTTACGAGGGACTAGCCCCTACAATGAGCAGTTCTTC.

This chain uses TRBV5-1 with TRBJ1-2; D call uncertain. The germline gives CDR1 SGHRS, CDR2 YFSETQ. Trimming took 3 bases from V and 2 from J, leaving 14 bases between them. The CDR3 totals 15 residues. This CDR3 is CASSSEPGANYGYTF. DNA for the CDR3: TGCGCCAGCAGCTCCGAACCAGGCGCAAACTATGGCTACACCTTC.

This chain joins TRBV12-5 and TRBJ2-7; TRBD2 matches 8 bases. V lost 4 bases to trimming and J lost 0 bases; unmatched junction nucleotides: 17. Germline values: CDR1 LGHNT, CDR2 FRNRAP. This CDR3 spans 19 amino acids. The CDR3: CASGSPGGATTSSSYEQYF. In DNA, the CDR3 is TGTGCTAGTGGTTCCCCCGGGGGGGCGACCACCTCTAGCTCCTACGAGCAGTACTTC.

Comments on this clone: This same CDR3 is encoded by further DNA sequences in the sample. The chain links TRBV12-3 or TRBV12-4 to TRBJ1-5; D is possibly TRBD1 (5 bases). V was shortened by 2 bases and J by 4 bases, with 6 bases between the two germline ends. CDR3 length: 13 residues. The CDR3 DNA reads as TGTGCCAGCAGTTTACGGGGGAATCAGCCCCAGCATTTT. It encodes CASSLRGNQPQHF.